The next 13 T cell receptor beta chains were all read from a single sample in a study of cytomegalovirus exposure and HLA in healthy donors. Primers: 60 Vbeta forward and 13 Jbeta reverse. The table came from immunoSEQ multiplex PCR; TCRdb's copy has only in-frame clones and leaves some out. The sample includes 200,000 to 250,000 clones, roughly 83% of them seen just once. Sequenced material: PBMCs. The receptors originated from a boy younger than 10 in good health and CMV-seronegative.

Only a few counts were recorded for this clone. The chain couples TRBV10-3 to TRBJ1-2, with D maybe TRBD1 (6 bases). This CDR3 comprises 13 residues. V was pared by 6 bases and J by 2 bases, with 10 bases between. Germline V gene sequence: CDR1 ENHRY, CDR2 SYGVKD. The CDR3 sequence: CAIREGGNYGYTF. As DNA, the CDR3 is TGTGCCATCAGGGAGGGGGGGAACTATGGCTACACCTTC.

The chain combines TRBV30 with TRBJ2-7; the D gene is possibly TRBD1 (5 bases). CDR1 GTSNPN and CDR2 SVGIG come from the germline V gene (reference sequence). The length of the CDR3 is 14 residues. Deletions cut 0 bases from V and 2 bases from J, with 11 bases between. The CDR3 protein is CAWSVGGATYEQYF. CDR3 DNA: TGTGCCTGGAGTGTCGGTGGGGCTACCTACGAGCAGTACTTC. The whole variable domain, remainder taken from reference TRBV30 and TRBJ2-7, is SQTIHQWPATLVQPVGSPLSLECTVEGTSNPNLYWYRQAAGRGLQLLFYSVGIGQISSEVPQNLSASRPQDRQFILSSKKLLLSDSGFYLCAWSVGGATYEQYFGPGTRLTVT.

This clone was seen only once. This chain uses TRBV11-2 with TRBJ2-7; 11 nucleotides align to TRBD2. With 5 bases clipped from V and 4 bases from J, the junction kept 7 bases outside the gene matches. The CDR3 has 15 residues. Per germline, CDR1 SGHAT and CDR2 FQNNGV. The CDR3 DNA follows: TGTGCCAGCAGCCTTGGGACTAGCGGACATTACGAGCAGTACTTC. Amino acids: CASSLGTSGHYEQYF.

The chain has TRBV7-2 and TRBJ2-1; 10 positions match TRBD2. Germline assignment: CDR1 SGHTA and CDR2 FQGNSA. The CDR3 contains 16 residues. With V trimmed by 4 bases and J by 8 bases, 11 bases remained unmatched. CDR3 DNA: TGTGCCAGCAGCTACGAACCGGGACTAGCGTTCGATGAGCAGTTCTTC. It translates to CASSYEPGLAFDEQFF. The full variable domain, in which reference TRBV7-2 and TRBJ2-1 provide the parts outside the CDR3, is GAGVSQSPSNKVTEKGKDVELRCDPISGHTALYWYRQSLGQGLEFLIYFQGNSAPDKSGLPSDRFSAERTGGSVSTLTIQRTQQEDSAVYLCASSYEPGLAFDEQFFGPGTRLTVL.

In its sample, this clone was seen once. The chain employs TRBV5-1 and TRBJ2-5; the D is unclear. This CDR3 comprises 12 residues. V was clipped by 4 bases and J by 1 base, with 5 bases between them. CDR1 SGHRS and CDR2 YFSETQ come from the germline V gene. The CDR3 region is CASSQSQETQYF. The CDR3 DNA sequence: TGCGCCAGCAGCCAGTCCCAAGAGACCCAGTACTTC.

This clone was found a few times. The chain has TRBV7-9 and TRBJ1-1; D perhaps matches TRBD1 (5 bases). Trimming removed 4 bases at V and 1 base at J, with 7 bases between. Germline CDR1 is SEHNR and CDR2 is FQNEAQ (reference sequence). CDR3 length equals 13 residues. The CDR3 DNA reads TGTGCCAGCAGCTCCACAGGGAACACTGAAGCTTTCTTT. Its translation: CASSSTGNTEAFF.

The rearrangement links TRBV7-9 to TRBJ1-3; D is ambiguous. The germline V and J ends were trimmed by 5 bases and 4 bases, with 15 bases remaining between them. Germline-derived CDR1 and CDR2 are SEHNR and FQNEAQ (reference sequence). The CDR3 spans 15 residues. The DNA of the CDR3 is TGTGCCAGCAGCGCCCCTACGGTCTCCGGAAACACCATATATTTT. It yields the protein CASSAPTVSGNTIYF.

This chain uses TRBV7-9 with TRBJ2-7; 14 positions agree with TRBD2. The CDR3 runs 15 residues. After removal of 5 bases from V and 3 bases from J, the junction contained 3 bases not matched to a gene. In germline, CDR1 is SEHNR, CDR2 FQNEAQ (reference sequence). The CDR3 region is CASSHGTSGGYEQYF. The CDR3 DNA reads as TGTGCCAGCAGCCACGGGACTAGCGGGGGCTACGAGCAGTACTTC.

CDR3 bases: TGTGCCACCAGCAGACAGCGCAATGAGCAGTTCTTC. Its translation is CATSRQRNEQFF. The rearrangement uses TRBV15 and TRBJ2-1, with unresolved D. V lost 2 bases and J 6 bases, leaving 5 bases between the germline ends. The length of the CDR3 is 12 residues. Per germline, CDR1 LNHNV and CDR2 YYDKDF (reference sequence).

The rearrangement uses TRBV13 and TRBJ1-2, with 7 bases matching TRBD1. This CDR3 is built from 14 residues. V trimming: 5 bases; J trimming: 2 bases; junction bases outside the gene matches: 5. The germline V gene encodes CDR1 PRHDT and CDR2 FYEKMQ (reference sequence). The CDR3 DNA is TGTGCCAGCAGCCCCGGACAGGCAAACTATGGCTACACCTTC. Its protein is CASSPGQANYGYTF.

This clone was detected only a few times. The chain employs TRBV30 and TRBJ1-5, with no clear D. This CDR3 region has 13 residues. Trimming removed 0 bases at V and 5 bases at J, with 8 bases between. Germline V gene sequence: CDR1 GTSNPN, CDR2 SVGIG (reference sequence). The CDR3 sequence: CAWSVSLDQPQHF. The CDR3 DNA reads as TGTGCCTGGAGTGTATCGCTAGATCAGCCCCAGCATTTT.

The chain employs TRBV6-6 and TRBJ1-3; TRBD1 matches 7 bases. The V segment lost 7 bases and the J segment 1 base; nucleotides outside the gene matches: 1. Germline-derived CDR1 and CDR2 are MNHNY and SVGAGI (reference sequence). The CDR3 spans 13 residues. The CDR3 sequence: CASTTGSGNTIYF. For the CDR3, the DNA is TGTGCCAGCACGACAGGGTCTGGAAACACCATATATTTT.

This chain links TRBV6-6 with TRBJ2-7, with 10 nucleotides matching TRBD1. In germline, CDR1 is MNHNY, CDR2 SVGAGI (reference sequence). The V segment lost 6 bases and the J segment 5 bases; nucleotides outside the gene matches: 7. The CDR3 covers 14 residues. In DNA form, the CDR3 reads TGTGCCAGCAGCCCGGACAGGGGGAAAGACGAGCAGTACTTC. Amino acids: CASSPDRGKDEQYF.